A selection of T cell receptor beta chains follows, all from one sample in a study of identical twins' blood T cells. One entry per CDR3 protein, called by TCRdb with MiXCR from the 5' RACE reads. The table shows hundreds of thousands of distinct CDR3 sequences, with more than 25% occurring only once. Sequences were obtained from PBMCs. The receptors were gathered from a woman aged 18-50 years in good health. Each CDR3 is given with its conserved first and last residue. Fields, in order: D gene, clone size, V gene, J gene, CDR3 protein, CDR3 DNA. A D gene is named only where the DNA matches it firmly. Clone sizes are given selectively: once, few, many, or a class where the clone is expanded.

-	-	TRBV2	TRBJ1-5	CTSTSGRRLGQPQHF	TGTACCAGCACGTCGGGACGTCGGCTCGGGCAGCCCCAGCATTTT
TRBD1	-	TRBV5-1	TRBJ2-1	CASSFGTGGSMSSYNEQFF	TGCGCCAGCAGCTTCGGGACAGGCGGCTCGATGAGCTCCTACAATGAGCAGTTCTTC
-	-	TRBV7-2	TRBJ2-1	CASSQRSSYNEQFF	TGTGCCAGCAGTCAACGGAGCTCCTACAATGAGCAGTTCTTC
-	few	TRBV3-1	TRBJ1-2	CASSFGLLGYGYTF	TGTGCCAGCAGCTTTGGACTGCTAGGTTATGGCTACACCTTC
TRBD1	few	TRBV27	TRBJ1-1	CASSLSRTGPEAFF	TGTGCCAGCAGTTTATCGAGGACAGGCCCAGAAGCTTTCTTT
-	-	TRBV11-3	TRBJ2-2	CASSRVLPGELFF	TGTGCCAGCAGTCGAGTCCTTCCCGGGGAGCTGTTTTTT
-	many	TRBV6-2/TRBV6-3	TRBJ2-1	CATHDYSEGFF	TGTGCCACGCATGACTACTCTGAGGGGTTCTTC
-	-	TRBV6-1	TRBJ1-5	CASSEVWGQPQHF	TGTGCCAGCAGTGAAGTGTGGGGGCAGCCCCAGCATTTT
-	few	TRBV4-3	TRBJ1-5	CASSQNTGPHQPQHF	TGCGCCAGCAGCCAAAACACCGGGCCCCATCAGCCCCAGCATTTT
TRBD2	-	TRBV7-8	TRBJ2-3	CASSLRPSGDPDTQYF	TGTGCCAGCAGCTTACGGCCTAGCGGGGACCCAGATACGCAGTATTTT
-	few	TRBV12-5	TRBJ1-6	CASGLVLGYSPLHF	TGTGCTAGTGGTTTGGTACTGGGTTATTCACCCCTCCACTTT
-	few	TRBV20-1	TRBJ1-1	CSARGTDNTEAFF	TGCAGTGCTAGAGGCACGGACAACACTGAAGCTTTCTTT
TRBD2	-	TRBV18	TRBJ2-4	CASPPPAGGNIQYF	TGTGCCAGCCCACCACCTGCGGGAGGAAACATTCAGTACTTC
-	-	TRBV11-2	TRBJ1-5	CAIPGKGDNQPQHF	TGTGCCATCCCAGGGAAAGGAGACAATCAGCCCCAGCATTTT
-	few	TRBV27	TRBJ1-2	CASSSWNRVFQTGYTF	TGTGCCAGCAGTTCGTGGAACAGGGTTTTTCAGACTGGCTACACCTTC
-	-	TRBV6-6	TRBJ2-3	CATSSGSDTQYF	TGTGCCACCTCGAGTGGATCAGATACGCAGTATTTT
TRBD2	few	TRBV20-1	TRBJ2-3	CSAGTSATGDTQYF	TGCAGTGCTGGGACTAGCGCCACCGGAGATACGCAGTATTTT
-	many	TRBV3-1	TRBJ1-5	CASSQDSKSYQPQHF	TGTGCCAGCAGCCAAGACAGCAAATCTTATCAGCCCCAGCATTTT
-	few	TRBV20-1	TRBJ2-3	CSAIPWGGSTDTQYF	TGCAGTGCGATTCCCTGGGGCGGAAGCACAGATACGCAGTATTTT
-	-	TRBV14	TRBJ2-5	CASSQDLSPQDTQYF	TGTGCCAGCAGCCAAGATCTGAGTCCCCAAGATACCCAGTACTTC
-	few	TRBV5-1	TRBJ1-3	CASSLAVRRPGNTIYF	TGCGCCAGCAGCTTGGCCGTCAGGCGGCCTGGAAACACCATATATTTT
-	-	TRBV11-3	TRBJ2-2	CASSFDRSNTGELFF	TGTGCCAGCAGCTTCGATAGATCGAACACCGGGGAGCTGTTTTTT